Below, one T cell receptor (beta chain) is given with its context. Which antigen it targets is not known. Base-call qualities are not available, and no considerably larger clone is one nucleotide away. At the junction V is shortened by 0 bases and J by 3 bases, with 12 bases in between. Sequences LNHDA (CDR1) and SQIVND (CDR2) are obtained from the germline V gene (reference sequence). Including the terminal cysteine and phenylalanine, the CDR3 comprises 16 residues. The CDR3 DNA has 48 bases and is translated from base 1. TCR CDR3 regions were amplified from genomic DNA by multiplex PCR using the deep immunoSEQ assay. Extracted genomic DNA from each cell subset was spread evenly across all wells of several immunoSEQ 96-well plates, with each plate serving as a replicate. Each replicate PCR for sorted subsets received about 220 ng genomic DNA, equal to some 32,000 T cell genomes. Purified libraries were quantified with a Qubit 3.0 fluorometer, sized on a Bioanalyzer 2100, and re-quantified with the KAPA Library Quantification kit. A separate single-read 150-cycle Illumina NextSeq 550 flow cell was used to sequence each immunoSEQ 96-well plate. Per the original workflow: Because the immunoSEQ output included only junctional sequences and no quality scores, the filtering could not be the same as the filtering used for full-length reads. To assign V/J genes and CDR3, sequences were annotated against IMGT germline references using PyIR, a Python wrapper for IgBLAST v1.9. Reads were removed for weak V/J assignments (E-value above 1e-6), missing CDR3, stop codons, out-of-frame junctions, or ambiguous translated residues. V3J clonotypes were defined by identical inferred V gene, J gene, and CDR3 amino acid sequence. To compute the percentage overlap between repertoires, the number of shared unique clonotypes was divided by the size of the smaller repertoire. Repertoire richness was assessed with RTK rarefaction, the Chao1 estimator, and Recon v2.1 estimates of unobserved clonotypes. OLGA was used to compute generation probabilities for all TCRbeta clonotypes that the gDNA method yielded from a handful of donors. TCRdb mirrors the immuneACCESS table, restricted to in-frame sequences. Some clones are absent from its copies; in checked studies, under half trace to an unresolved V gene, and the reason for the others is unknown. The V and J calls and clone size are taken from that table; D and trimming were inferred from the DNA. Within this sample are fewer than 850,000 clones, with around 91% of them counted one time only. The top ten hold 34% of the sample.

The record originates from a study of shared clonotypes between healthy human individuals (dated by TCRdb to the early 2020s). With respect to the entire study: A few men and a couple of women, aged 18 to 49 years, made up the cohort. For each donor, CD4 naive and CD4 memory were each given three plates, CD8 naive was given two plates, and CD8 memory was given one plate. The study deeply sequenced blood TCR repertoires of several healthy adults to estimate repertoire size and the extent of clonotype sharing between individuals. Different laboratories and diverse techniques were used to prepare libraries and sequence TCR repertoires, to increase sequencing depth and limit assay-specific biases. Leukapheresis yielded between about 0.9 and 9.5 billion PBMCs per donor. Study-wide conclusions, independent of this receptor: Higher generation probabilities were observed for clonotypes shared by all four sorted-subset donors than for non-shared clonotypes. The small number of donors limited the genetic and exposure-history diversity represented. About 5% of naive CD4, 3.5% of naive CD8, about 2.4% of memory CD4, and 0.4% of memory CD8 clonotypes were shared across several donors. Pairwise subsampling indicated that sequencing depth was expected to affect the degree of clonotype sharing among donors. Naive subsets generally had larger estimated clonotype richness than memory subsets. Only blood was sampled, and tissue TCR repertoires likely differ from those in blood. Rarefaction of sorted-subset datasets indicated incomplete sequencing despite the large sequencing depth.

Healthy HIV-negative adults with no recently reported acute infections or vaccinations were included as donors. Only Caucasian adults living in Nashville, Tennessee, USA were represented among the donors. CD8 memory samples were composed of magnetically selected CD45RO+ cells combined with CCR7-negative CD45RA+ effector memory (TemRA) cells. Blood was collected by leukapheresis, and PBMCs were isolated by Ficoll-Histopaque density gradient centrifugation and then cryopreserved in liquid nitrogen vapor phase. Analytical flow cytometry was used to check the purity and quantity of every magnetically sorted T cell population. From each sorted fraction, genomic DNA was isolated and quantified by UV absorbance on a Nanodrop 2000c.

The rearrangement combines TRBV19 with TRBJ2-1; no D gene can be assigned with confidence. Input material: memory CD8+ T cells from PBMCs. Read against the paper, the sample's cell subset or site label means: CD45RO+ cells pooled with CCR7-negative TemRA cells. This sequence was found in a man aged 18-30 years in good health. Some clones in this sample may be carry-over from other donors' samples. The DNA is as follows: TGTGCCAGTAGTATAGAGGGCAGCTCGAACTACAATGAGCAGTTCTTC. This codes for CASSIEGSSNYNEQFF.